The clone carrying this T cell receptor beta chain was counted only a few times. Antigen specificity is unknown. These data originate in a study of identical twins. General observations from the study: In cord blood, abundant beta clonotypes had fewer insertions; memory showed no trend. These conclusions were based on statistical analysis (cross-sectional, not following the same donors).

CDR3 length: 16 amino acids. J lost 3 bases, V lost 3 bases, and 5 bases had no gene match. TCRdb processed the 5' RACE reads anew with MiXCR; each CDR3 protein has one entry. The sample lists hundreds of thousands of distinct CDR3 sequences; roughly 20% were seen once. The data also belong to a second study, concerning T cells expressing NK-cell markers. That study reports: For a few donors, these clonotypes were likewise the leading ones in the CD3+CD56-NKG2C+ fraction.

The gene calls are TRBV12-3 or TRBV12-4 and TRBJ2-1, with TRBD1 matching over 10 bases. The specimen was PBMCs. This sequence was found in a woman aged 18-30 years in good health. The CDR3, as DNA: TGTGCCAGCAGTTTGAGGACAGGGGGACTCTACAATGAGCAGTTCTTC. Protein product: CASSLRTGGLYNEQFF.